This TCR beta chain is drawn from a study of T-cell memory formation after mild COVID-19. This clonotype has ten or more counts. The CDR3 totals 13 residues. Germline-derived CDR1 and CDR2 are MNHEY and SMNVEV (reference sequence). V was shortened by 5 bases and J by 9 bases, with 14 bases between the two germline ends. In TCRdb, the 5' RACE reads were re-called with MiXCR into one record per CDR3 protein. The sample shows some 410,000 distinct CDR3 sequences, around a quarter of them seen only once. The chain employs TRBV27 and TRBJ2-1; D not certain. The source is an adult woman who had mild COVID-19 (a few samples of this study predate the infection). Cell type and time point are not known. The sequencing sample was made of PBMCs or a T cell subset sorted from them (not recorded which). In nucleotides, the CDR3 is TGTGCCAGCAGTCCCCGGCCCGCAGTTGAGCAGTTCTTC. Protein product: CASSPRPAVEQFF.